A selection of T cell receptor beta chains follows, all from one sample in a study of CD8 T cells in ankylosing spondylitis. TCRdb reprocessed the 5' RACE reads via MiXCR and lists one record per CDR3 protein. The sample shows tens of thousands of distinct CDR3 sequences, 27% of them seen only once. The source material was blood, either unsorted or a sorted T cell fraction (not recorded which). These receptors were collected from a male donor with ankylosing spondylitis or in good health (not recorded which). Each CDR3 is given without its conserved first and last residue. The order of the fields is clone size, V gene, J gene, CDR3 protein. The listing skips clone size in some rows; elsewhere it reads once, few, many or a size class.

size: few; V: TRBV18; J: TRBJ1-1; CDR3: ASSPDVPNLNTEAF
size: -; V: TRBV5-1; J: TRBJ2-5; CDR3: ASSPQLAGGRGETQY
size: few; V: TRBV30; J: TRBJ2-3; CDR3: AWSGLAAWDTQY
size: -; V: TRBV5-5; J: TRBJ2-3; CDR3: ASSLALGGVGDTQY
size: many; V: TRBV20-1; J: TRBJ2-4; CDR3: SADGQGGSIQY
size: -; V: TRBV20-1; J: TRBJ2-5; CDR3: SAPSLGGILGETQY
size: few; V: TRBV7-9; J: TRBJ1-1; CDR3: ASSPLRDGGTF
size: few; V: TRBV5-5; J: TRBJ1-1; CDR3: ASSFGGGMNTEAF
size: -; V: TRBV20-1; J: TRBJ2-5; CDR3: SATTFDRGSTQETQY
size: -; V: TRBV7-3; J: TRBJ2-2; CDR3: ASSLSRGNTGELF
size: many; V: TRBV15; J: TRBJ2-2; CDR3: ATLQGYEGGELF
size: few; V: TRBV29-1; J: TRBJ2-1; CDR3: SAQPGYNEQF
size: -; V: TRBV28; J: TRBJ2-2; CDR3: ASSFIFGTANTGELF
size: many; V: TRBV5-1; J: TRBJ2-1; CDR3: ASSPTTGTEGTNEQF
size: few; V: TRBV7-6; J: TRBJ1-3; CDR3: ASSLDGNTIY
size: many; V: TRBV7-2; J: TRBJ1-6; CDR3: ASCQGDPYNSPLH
size: -; V: TRBV12-3/TRBV12-4; J: TRBJ1-4; CDR3: ASSLGRVEKLF
size: -; V: TRBV11-2; J: TRBJ2-1; CDR3: ASSSPRFGGQNSYNEQF
size: -; V: TRBV20-1; J: TRBJ2-7; CDR3: SARQGAYEQY
size: -; V: TRBV7-2; J: TRBJ2-3; CDR3: ASSSPGALSTDTQY